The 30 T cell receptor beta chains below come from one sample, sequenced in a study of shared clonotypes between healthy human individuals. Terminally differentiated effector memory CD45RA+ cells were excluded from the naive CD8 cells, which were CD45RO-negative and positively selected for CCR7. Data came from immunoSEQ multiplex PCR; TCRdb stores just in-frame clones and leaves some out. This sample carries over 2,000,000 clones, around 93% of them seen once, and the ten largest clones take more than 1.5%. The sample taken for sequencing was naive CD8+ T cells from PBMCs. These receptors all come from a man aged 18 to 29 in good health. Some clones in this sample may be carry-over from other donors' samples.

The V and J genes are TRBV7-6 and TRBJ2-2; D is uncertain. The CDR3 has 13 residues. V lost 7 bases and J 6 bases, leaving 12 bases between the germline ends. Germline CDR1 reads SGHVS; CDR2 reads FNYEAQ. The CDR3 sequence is CASTPPKPGELFF. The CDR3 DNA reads TGTGCCAGCACCCCACCTAAGCCCGGGGAGCTGTTTTTT.

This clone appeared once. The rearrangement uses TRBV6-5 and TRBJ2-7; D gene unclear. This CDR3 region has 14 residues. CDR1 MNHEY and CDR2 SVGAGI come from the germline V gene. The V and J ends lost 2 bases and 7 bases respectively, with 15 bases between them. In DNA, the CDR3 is TGTGCCAGCAGTTACGCCGGTTCATCGGATGAGCAGTACTTC. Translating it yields CASSYAGSSDEQYF.

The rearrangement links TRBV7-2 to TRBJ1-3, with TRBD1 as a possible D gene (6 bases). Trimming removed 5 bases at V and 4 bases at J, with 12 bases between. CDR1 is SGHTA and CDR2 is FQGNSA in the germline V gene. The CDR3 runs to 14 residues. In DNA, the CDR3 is TGTGCCAGCAGCCCGCGGGGGGGCGGAAACACCATATATTTT. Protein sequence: CASSPRGGGNTIYF.

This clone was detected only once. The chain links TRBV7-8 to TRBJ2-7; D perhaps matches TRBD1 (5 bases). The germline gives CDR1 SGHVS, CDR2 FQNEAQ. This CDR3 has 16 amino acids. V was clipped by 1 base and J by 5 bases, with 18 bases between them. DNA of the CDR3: TGTGCCAGCAGCTTAGTAGGTGGCAGGGTGTCGAACGAGCAGTACTTC. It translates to CASSLVGGRVSNEQYF.

The CDR3 coding sequence is TGTGCCATCAGGGCCGACGGCAACTATGGCTACACCTTC. It specifies CAIRADGNYGYTF. V and J are TRBV10-3 and TRBJ1-2; D is unclear. Trimming shortened V by 6 bases and J by 2 bases, and 10 bases separated the two germline ends. Germline V gives CDR1 ENHRY, CDR2 SYGVKD. This CDR3 contains 13 residues.

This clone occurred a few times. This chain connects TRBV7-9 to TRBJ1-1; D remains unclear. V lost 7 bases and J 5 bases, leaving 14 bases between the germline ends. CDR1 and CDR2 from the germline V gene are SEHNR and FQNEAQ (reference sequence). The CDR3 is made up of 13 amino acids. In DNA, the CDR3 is TGTGCCAGCACCATCGACGGGCGGACTGAAGCTTTCTTT. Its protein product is CASTIDGRTEAFF.

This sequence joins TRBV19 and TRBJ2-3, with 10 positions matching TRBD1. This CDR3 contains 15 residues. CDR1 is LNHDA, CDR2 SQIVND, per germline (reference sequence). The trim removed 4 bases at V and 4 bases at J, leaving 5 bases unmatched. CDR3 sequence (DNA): TGTGCCAGTAGTACGCCCGGGACAGGGGCAGATACGCAGTATTTT. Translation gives CASSTPGTGADTQYF.

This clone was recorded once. In DNA, the CDR3 is TGTGCCAGCAGCATCGGGGACTCTCCCGGAGGAGGAGCTTTCTTT. Translation: CASSIGDSPGGGAFF. The chain joins TRBV9 to TRBJ1-1, with D possibly being TRBD1 (5 bases). The CDR3 contains 15 residues. The germline CDR1 and CDR2 sequences are SGDLS and YYNGEE. Deletions cut 4 bases from V and 10 bases from J, with 23 bases between. The full variable domain, completed using reference TRBV9 and TRBJ1-1, is DSGVTQTPKHLITATGQRVTLRCSPRSGDLSVYWYQQSLDQGLQFLIQYYNGEERAKGNILERFSAQQFPDLHSELNLSSLELGDSALYFCASSIGDSPGGGAFFGQGTRLTVV.

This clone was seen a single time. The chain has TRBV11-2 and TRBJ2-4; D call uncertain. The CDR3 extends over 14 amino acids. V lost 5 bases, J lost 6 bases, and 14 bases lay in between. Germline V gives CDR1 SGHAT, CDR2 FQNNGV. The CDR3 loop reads CASSPEAILNIQYF. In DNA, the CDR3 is TGTGCCAGCAGCCCCGAGGCGATCCTAAACATTCAGTACTTC.

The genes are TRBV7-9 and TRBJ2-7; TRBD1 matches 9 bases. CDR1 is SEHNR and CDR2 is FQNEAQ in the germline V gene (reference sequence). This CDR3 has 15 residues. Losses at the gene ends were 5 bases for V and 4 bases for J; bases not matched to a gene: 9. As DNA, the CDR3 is TGTGCCAGCAGCACACCGGGACAGGGAAGTTACGAGCAGTACTTC. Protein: CASSTPGQGSYEQYF. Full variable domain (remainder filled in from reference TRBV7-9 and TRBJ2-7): DTGVSQNPRHKITKRGQNVTFRCDPISEHNRLYWYRQTLGQGPEFLTYFQNEAQLEKSRLLSDRFSAERPKGSFSTLEIQRTEQGDSAMYLCASSTPGQGSYEQYFGPGTRLTVT.

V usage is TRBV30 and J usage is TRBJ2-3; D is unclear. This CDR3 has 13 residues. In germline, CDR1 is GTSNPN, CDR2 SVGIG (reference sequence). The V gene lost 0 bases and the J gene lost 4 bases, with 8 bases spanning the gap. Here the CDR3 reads CAWSVARADTQYF. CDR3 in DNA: TGTGCCTGGAGTGTAGCCCGGGCAGATACGCAGTATTTT.

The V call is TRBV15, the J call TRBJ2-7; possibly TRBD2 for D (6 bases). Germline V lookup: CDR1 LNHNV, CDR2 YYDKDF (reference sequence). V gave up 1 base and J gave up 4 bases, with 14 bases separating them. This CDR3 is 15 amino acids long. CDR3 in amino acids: CATSRGGAERYEQYF. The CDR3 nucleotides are TGTGCCACCAGCAGAGGCGGGGCTGAAAGGTACGAGCAGTACTTC.

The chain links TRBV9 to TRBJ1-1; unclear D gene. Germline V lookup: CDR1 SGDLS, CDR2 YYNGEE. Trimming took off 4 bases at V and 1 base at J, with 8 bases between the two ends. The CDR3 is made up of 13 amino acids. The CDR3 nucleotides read TGTGCCAGCAGCTTTGCGGGGAACACTGAAGCTTTCTTT. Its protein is CASSFAGNTEAFF.

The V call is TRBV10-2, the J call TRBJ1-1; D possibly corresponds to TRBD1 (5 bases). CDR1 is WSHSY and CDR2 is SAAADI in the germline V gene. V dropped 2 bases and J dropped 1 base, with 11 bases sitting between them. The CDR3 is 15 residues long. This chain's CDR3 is CASSEGGGGNTEAFF. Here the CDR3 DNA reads TGCGCCAGCAGTGAGGGGGGTGGCGGGAACACTGAAGCTTTCTTT.

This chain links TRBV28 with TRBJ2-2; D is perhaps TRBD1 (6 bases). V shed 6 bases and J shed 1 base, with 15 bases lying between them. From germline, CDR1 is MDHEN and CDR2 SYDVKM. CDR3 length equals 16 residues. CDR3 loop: CASSSNRVQNTGELFF. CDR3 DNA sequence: TGTGCCAGCAGCTCTAACAGGGTCCAGAACACCGGGGAGCTGTTTTTT.

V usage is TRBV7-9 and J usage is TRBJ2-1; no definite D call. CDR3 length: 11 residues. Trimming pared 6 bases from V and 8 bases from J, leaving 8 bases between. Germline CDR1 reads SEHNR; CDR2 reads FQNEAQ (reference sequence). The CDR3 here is CASRSTHEQFF. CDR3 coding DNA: TGTGCCAGCAGAAGCACGCATGAGCAGTTCTTC.

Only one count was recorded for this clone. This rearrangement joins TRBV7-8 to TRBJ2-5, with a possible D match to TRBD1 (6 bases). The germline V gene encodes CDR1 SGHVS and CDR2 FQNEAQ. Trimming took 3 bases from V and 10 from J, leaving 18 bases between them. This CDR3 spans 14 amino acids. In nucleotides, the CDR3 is TGTGCCAGCAGCTTTTCTTACAGGGTAGGGGACCAGTACTTC. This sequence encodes CASSFSYRVGDQYF.

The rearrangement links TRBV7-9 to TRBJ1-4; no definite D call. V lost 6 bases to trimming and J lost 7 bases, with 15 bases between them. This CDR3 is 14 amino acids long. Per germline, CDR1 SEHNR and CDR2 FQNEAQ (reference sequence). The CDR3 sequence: CASSYGRMGEKLFF. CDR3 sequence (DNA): TGTGCCAGCAGTTACGGACGGATGGGTGAAAAACTGTTTTTT.

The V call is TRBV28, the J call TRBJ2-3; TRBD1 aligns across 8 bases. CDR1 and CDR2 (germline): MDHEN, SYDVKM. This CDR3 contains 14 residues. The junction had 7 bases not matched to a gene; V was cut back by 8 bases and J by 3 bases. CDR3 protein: CASLTGGGTDTQYF. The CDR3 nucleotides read TGTGCCAGCCTTACAGGGGGTGGAACAGATACGCAGTATTTT.

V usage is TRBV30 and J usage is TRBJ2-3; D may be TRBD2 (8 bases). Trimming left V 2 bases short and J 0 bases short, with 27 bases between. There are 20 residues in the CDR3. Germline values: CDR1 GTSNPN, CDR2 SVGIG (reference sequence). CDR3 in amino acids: CAWSTRDSNRTSRSTDTQYF. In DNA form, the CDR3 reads TGTGCCTGGAGTACCCGGGACAGTAACAGGACTAGCAGGAGCACAGATACGCAGTATTTT.

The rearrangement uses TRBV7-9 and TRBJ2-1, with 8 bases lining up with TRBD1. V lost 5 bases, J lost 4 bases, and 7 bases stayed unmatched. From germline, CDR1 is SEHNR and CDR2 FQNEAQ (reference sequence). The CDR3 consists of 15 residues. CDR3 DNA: TGTGCCAGCAGCCCGCGCACAGGGGGGTACAATGAGCAGTTCTTC. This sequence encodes CASSPRTGGYNEQFF.

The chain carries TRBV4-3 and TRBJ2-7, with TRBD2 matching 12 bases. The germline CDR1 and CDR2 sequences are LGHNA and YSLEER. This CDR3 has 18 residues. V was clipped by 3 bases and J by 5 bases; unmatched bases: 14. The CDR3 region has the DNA TGCGCCAGCAGCCATCGACTAGCGGGAGAGGGGCGGGACAACGAGCAGTACTTC. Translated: CASSHRLAGEGRDNEQYF.

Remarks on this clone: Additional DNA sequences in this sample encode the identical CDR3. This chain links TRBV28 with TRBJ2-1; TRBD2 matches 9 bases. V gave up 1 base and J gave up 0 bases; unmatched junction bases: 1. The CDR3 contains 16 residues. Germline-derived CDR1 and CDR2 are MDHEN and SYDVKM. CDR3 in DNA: TGTGCCAGCAGTTTATCACTAGCGGGCTCCTACAATGAGCAGTTCTTC. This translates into CASSLSLAGSYNEQFF.

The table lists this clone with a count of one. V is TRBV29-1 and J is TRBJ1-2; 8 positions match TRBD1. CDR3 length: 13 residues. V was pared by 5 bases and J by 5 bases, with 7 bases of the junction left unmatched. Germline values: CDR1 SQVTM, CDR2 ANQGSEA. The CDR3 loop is CSVRTGRGYGYTF. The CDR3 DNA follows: TGCAGCGTTAGGACAGGGCGGGGTTATGGCTACACCTTC. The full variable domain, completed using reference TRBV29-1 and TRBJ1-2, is SAVISQKPSRDICQRGTSLTIQCQVDSQVTMMFWYRQQPGQSLTLIATANQGSEATYESGFVIDKFPISRPNLTFSTLTVSNMSPEDSSIYLCSVRTGRGYGYTFGSGTRLTVV.

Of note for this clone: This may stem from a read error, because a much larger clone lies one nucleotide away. The CDR3 spells CASSSPYEQYF. The CDR3 nucleotides read TGTGCCAGCAGCTCCCCCTACGAGCAGTACTTC. The chain combines TRBV7-2 with TRBJ2-7; no clear D gene. The ends were cut back, 4 bases at V and 2 bases at J, with 3 bases in the middle. The CDR3 sequence is 11 residues long. Germline CDR1 is SGHTA and CDR2 is FQGNSA.

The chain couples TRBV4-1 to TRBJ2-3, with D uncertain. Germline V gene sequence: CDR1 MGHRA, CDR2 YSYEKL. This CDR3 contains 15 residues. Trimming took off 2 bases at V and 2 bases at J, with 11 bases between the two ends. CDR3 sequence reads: CASSQLGLPTDTQYF. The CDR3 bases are TGCGCCAGCAGCCAACTAGGATTACCCACAGATACGCAGTATTTT.

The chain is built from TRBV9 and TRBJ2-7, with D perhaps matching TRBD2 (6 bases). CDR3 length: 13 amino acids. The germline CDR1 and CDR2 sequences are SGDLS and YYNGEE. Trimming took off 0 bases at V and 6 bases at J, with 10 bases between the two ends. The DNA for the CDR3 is TGTGCCAGCAGCGTAGGGGTGGGAGGCGAGCAGTACTTC. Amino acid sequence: CASSVGVGGEQYF.

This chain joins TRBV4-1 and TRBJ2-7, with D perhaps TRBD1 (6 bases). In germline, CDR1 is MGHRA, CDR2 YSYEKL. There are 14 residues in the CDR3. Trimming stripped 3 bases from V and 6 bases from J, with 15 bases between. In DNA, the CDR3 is TGCGCCAGCAGCCACCGACAGGCGAGAGGCGAGCAGTACTTC. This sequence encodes CASSHRQARGEQYF.

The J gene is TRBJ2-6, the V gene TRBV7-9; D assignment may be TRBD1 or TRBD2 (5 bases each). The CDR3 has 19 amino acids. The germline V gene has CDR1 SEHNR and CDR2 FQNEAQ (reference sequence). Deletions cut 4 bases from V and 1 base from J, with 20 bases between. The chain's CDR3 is CASSSTGTGYRSGANVLTF. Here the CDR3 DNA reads TGTGCCAGCAGCTCCACCGGGACGGGTTACCGATCTGGGGCCAACGTCCTGACTTTC.

As DNA, the CDR3 is TGCAGTGCTAGGTGGGACTACGAGCAGTACTTC. Amino acid sequence: CSARWDYEQYF. The chain has TRBV20-1 and TRBJ2-7; no clear D gene. The CDR3 is made up of 11 amino acids. Trimming stripped 3 bases from V and 3 bases from J, with 6 bases between. Germline V gene sequence: CDR1 DFQATT, CDR2 SNEGSKA (reference sequence).